Listed below are T cell receptor beta chains from one sample, sequenced in a study of cytomegalovirus exposure and HLA in healthy donors. Profiling relied on immunoSEQ multiplex PCR, and the TCRdb table lists in-frame clones only, not all of them. The table includes over 130,000 clones, roughly three quarters detected once. The material sequenced was PBMCs. The receptors derive from a woman in her 30s in good health and CMV-seronegative. Both conserved end residues are part of each CDR3. The D gene is left open where the match is weak. Some rows mark clone size as missing; the rest say once, few, many or name a class of expanded clone.

J gene | clone size | D gene | V gene | CDR3 protein | CDR3 DNA
TRBJ1-2 | NA | NA | TRBV21-1 | CASSKGRWQHTSGYGYTF | TGTGCCAGCAGCAAAGGACGGTGGCAGCATACCAGCGGCTATGGCTACACCTTC
TRBJ2-1 | NA | TRBD1 | TRBV5-6 | CASSLVREGQGYNEQFF | TGTGCCAGCAGCTTGGTTCGGGAGGGACAGGGGTACAATGAGCAGTTCTTC
TRBJ2-1 | NA | NA | TRBV5-1 | CASSLEAGTWSYNEQFF | TGCGCCAGCAGCTTGGAGGCAGGGACATGGTCCTACAATGAGCAGTTCTTC
TRBJ2-1 | NA | NA | TRBV27 | CASSSGTGTFFNEQFF | TGTGCCAGCAGTTCCGGCACCGGGACATTTTTCAATGAGCAGTTCTTC
TRBJ1-1 | NA | TRBD1 | TRBV7-3 | CASSLRDRDQAFF | TGTGCCAGCAGCTTAAGGGACAGGGATCAGGCTTTCTTT
TRBJ1-1 | NA | NA | TRBV27 | CASSLRLPGQTESTFF | TGTGCCAGCAGTTTACGCCTGCCGGGACAAACGGAGAGTACTTTCTTT
TRBJ1-2 | few | TRBD1 | TRBV5-1 | CASSSGQGDGYTF | TGCGCCAGCAGCTCAGGACAGGGTGATGGCTACACCTTC
TRBJ2-1 | NA | TRBD2 | TRBV10-3 | CAISESRLAGVYNEQFF | TGTGCCATCAGTGAGTCCCGACTAGCGGGGGTCTACAATGAGCAGTTCTTC
TRBJ2-7 | once | TRBD2 | TRBV11-1 | CASSLGLAALSEQYF | TGTGCCAGCAGCTTGGGACTAGCGGCTCTTTCCGAGCAGTACTTC
TRBJ2-7 | NA | NA | TRBV19 | CATRGQGPGEQYF | TGTGCCACCCGAGGGCAGGGGCCGGGCGAGCAGTACTTC
TRBJ1-5 | few | NA | TRBV2 | CASSENSGNQPQHF | TGTGCCAGCAGTGAAAATTCGGGCAATCAGCCCCAGCATTTT
TRBJ1-1 | NA | NA | TRBV5-1 | CASSGQMNTEAFF | TGCGCCAGCAGCGGACAGATGAACACTGAAGCTTTCTTT
TRBJ2-2 | NA | TRBD1 | TRBV7-6 | CASSFSQGANTGELFF | TGTGCCAGCAGCTTTTCACAGGGGGCAAACACCGGGGAGCTGTTTTTT
TRBJ2-5 | NA | TRBD2 | TRBV14 | CASSLILAGQETQYF | TGTGCCAGCAGCCTTATTCTAGCGGGACAAGAGACCCAGTACTTC
TRBJ1-5 | NA | NA | TRBV28 | CASTPYGDSNQPQHF | TGTGCCAGCACCCCCTATGGAGATAGCAATCAGCCCCAGCATTTT
TRBJ2-7 | NA | NA | TRBV6-1 | CATGTRRLYEQYF | TGTGCCACCGGAACTAGACGTCTCTACGAGCAGTACTTC
TRBJ2-3 | NA | TRBD1 | TRBV2 | CASSAPGQSTDTQYF | TGTGCCAGCAGTGCGCCGGGACAGAGCACAGATACGCAGTATTTT
TRBJ1-6 | few | NA | TRBV2 | CASSVTDSYNSPLHF | TGTGCCAGCAGTGTAACAGATTCCTATAATTCACCCCTCCACTTT
TRBJ2-5 | NA | NA | TRBV6-5 | CASSLFGEQAETQYF | TGTGCCAGCAGTTTATTCGGGGAGCAGGCGGAGACCCAGTACTTC
TRBJ2-5 | NA | TRBD1 | TRBV6-5 | CASRMGQPQETQYF | TGTGCCAGCAGAATGGGACAGCCTCAAGAGACCCAGTACTTC
TRBJ1-1 | NA | NA | TRBV11-3 | CASSLGARTEAFF | TGTGCCAGCAGCTTGGGGGCGAGGACTGAAGCTTTCTTT
TRBJ2-3 | NA | TRBD2 | TRBV10-3 | CAIDGGAPDTQYF | TGTGCCATCGACGGGGGGGCCCCAGATACGCAGTATTTT
TRBJ2-1 | NA | TRBD2 | TRBV7-3 | CASSFLGGAGVVDEQFF | TGTGCCAGCAGCTTCCTTGGGGGAGCGGGAGTAGTGGATGAGCAGTTCTTC
TRBJ2-3 | NA | TRBD2 | TRBV28 | CAGKTSGVTDTQYF | TGTGCCGGCAAGACTAGCGGAGTCACAGATACGCAGTATTTT
TRBJ2-7 | NA | TRBD1 | TRBV5-1 | CASSLDRGYYEQYF | TGCGCCAGCAGCTTGGACAGGGGGTACTACGAGCAGTACTTC
TRBJ2-1 | NA | NA | TRBV2 | CASSDAADNEQFF | TGTGCCAGCAGTGACGCCGCGGACAATGAGCAGTTCTTC